Presented here are 29 T cell receptor beta chains from one specimen sequenced in a study of cytomegalovirus exposure and HLA in healthy donors. PCR employed 60 Vbeta and 13 Jbeta primers. Measured with immunoSEQ multiplex PCR; TCRdb has only the in-frame clones, and not every one. This table holds 110,000 or so clones, over 65% found once. Input material: PBMCs. Receptors originate from a man aged 35-49 years in good health and CMV-seropositive.

The rearrangement links TRBV7-2 to TRBJ1-2; perhaps TRBD1 as D (6 bases). Trimming removed 0 bases from V and 2 bases from J, with 10 bases in between. This CDR3 region has 15 residues. Germline assignment: CDR1 SGHTA and CDR2 FQGNSA. The CDR3 spells CASSLAAGVNYGYTF. The CDR3 nucleotides read TGTGCCAGCAGCTTAGCAGCAGGGGTGAACTATGGCTACACCTTC.

The chain employs TRBV18 and TRBJ2-7; 7 bases line up with TRBD1. Germline loops: CDR1 KGHSH, CDR2 LQKENI. V was clipped by 3 bases and J by 4 bases; unmatched bases: 15. The CDR3 runs 17 residues. The CDR3 here is CASSPSPPGQSLYEQYF. In DNA form, the CDR3 reads TGTGCCAGCTCACCTTCCCCCCCGGGACAGAGCCTATACGAGCAGTACTTC.

The rearrangement uses TRBV29-1 and TRBJ2-4; no firm D call. This CDR3 has 14 residues. The V gene's germline CDR1 is SQVTM and CDR2 ANQGSEA. V dropped 4 bases and J dropped 0 bases, with 10 bases sitting between them. CDR3 amino acids: CSVAHPLAKNIQYF. The DNA of the CDR3 is TGCAGCGTTGCACACCCGCTAGCCAAAAACATTCAGTACTTC.

V and J are TRBV27 and TRBJ2-5; TRBD2 is a possible D gene (6 bases). Judging by the DNA end, TRBJ2-7 fits better; the J call may be wrong. The CDR3 extends over 15 amino acids. Germline V CDR1 and CDR2: MNHEY, SMNVEV (reference sequence). Written as DNA, the CDR3 is TGTGCCAGCAGTTTAGAGGCGGGCGGGACCTACGAGCAGTACTTC. Protein: CASSLEAGGTYEQYF.

This clone has only one observation. The J gene is TRBJ1-5, the V gene TRBV28; TRBD1 might be the D (5 bases). Germline CDR1 reads MDHEN; CDR2 reads SYDVKM. This CDR3 contains 15 residues. V lost 3 bases, J lost 4 bases, and 13 bases lay in between. The CDR3 here is CASSFQGRLNQPQHF. CDR3 DNA sequence: TGTGCCAGCAGTTTTCAGGGAAGATTGAATCAGCCCCAGCATTTT.

This clone turned up a few times. The CDR3 DNA follows: TGTGCCAGCGGCACTGACGGGGGCTACAATGAGCAGTTCTTC. This sequence encodes CASGTDGGYNEQFF. J is TRBJ2-1 and V is TRBV18; possibly TRBD2 for D (6 bases). V lost 8 bases, J lost 3 bases, and 14 bases lay in between. This CDR3 region has 14 residues. The germline CDR1 and CDR2 sequences are KGHSH and LQKENI.

The chain carries TRBV15 and TRBJ2-7; D is undetermined. The ends were cut back, 0 bases at V and 0 bases at J, with 9 bases in the middle. CDR1 and CDR2 from the germline V gene are LNHNV and YYDKDF (reference sequence). This CDR3 is built from 15 residues. The chain's CDR3 is CATSRDVRSSYEQYF. The DNA for the CDR3 is TGTGCCACCAGCAGAGATGTTAGGAGCTCCTACGAGCAGTACTTC.

The genes are TRBV5-5 and TRBJ2-5; 12 bases map to TRBD2. V trimming: 0 bases; J trimming: 1 base; junction bases outside the gene matches: 1. This CDR3 is built from 16 residues. In germline, CDR1 is SGHKS, CDR2 YYEKEE (reference sequence). CDR3: CASSLGTSGTQETQYF. DNA of the CDR3: TGTGCCAGCAGCTTGGGGACTAGCGGGACCCAAGAGACCCAGTACTTC.

The chain employs TRBV28 and TRBJ1-6, with 7 bases matching TRBD1. This CDR3 comprises 15 residues. V shed 6 bases, J shed 10 bases, and the junction held 12 bases outside the gene matches. Germline-derived CDR1 and CDR2 are MDHEN and SYDVKM. CDR3 DNA sequence: TGTGCCAGCAGCTGGAGACAGGGTAACCACTCACCCCTCCACTTT. This codes for CASSWRQGNHSPLHF.

The V call is TRBV7-9, the J call TRBJ2-7; TRBD1 aligns across 9 bases. The CDR3 length is 16 residues. Looked up from germline, CDR1 is SEHNR and CDR2 is FQNEAQ (reference sequence). J gave up 1 base and V 3 bases, and 7 bases lay outside the gene matches. The CDR3 reads CASSLTVTGGSYEQYF. DNA of the CDR3: TGTGCCAGCAGCTTGACAGTGACAGGGGGATCCTACGAGCAGTACTTC. Supplemented by reference TRBV7-9 and TRBJ2-7, the full variable domain reads DTGVSQNPRHKITKRGQNVTFRCDPISEHNRLYWYRQTLGQGPEFLTYFQNEAQLEKSRLLSDRFSAERPKGSFSTLEIQRTEQGDSAMYLCASSLTVTGGSYEQYFGPGTRLTVT.

CDR3 amino acids: CASSFGSFRGTQYF. Here the CDR3 DNA reads TGTGCCAGCAGCTTCGGGAGCTTTAGAGGGACCCAGTACTTC. The chain uses TRBV7-6 and TRBJ2-5; TRBD2 is a possible D gene (6 bases). The CDR3 totals 14 residues. Trimming cost V 3 bases and J 7 bases, with 15 bases left between them. Germline CDR1 and CDR2: SGHVS and FNYEAQ.

This chain joins TRBV14 and TRBJ1-2; TRBD1 matches 7 bases. The junction had 6 bases not matched to a gene; V was cut back by 0 bases and J by 2 bases. Per the germline V gene, CDR1 is SGHDN and CDR2 is FVKESK. The CDR3 is made up of 16 amino acids. The DNA of the CDR3 is TGTGCCAGCAGCCAAGATTATGGGACAGAAAACTATGGCTACACCTTC. This encodes CASSQDYGTENYGYTF.

The chain recombines TRBV19 with TRBJ1-1; D is unresolved. Trimming stripped 6 bases from V and 3 bases from J, with 17 bases between. The CDR3 has 15 amino acids. The V gene's germline CDR1 is LNHDA and CDR2 SQIVND (reference sequence). CDR3 residues: CASSARSGSHTEAFF. The CDR3 DNA sequence: TGTGCCAGTAGCGCGCGCTCAGGCAGTCACACTGAAGCTTTCTTT.

The CDR3 DNA follows: TGTGCCAGCAGTTACGGAGACGACAGGCCCCATGAGCAGTTCTTC. As protein: CASSYGDDRPHEQFF. The chain joins TRBV6-5 to TRBJ2-1; perhaps TRBD1 as D (6 bases). CDR1 MNHEY and CDR2 SVGAGI come from the germline V gene. The CDR3 has 15 residues. V lost 2 bases and J 8 bases, leaving 16 bases between the germline ends.

The chain uses TRBV25-1 and TRBJ1-4; TRBD1 is a possible D gene (6 bases). Germline V lookup: CDR1 MGHDK, CDR2 SYGVNS. Trimming pared 5 bases from V and 8 bases from J, leaving 18 bases between. The CDR3 length is 15 residues. CDR3 in DNA: TGTGCCAGCAGTTTAGGGCAGGGGTGGTTCGAAAAACTGTTTTTT. Protein sequence: CASSLGQGWFEKLFF.

Concerning this clone: This sample also contains other DNA sequences that code for the same CDR3. V gene TRBV6-5 combines with J gene TRBJ2-7, with a possible D match to TRBD1 (5 bases). This CDR3 comprises 14 residues. Looked up from germline, CDR1 is MNHEY and CDR2 is SVGAGI. V lost 9 bases, J lost 3 bases, and 18 bases lay in between. CDR3 loop: CASRMLDTVYEQYF. For the CDR3, the DNA is TGTGCCAGTAGAATGCTGGACACAGTCTACGAGCAGTACTTC.

V is TRBV4-3 and J is TRBJ2-1, with TRBD2 identical over 10 bases. Germline V gene lookup returns CDR1 LGHNA and CDR2 YSLEER. The CDR3 extends over 16 amino acids. V dropped 0 bases and J dropped 9; count of bases not matched to a gene: 8. The CDR3 DNA sequence: TGCGCCAGCAGCCAAGATTCCAGCGGGAGGGCCCCTGAGCAGTTCTTC. Its translation: CASSQDSSGRAPEQFF.

As DNA, the CDR3 is TGTGCCATAAAGGGACAGTCCCGCTACGAGCAGTACTTC. Protein: CAIKGQSRYEQYF. J is TRBJ2-5 and V is TRBV10-3, with 7 bases fitting TRBD1. Near its end, the DNA agrees better with TRBJ2-7, so the J call may be wrong. The CDR3 contains 13 residues. The germline V gene encodes CDR1 ENHRY and CDR2 SYGVKD.

Points on this clone: At one end, the junction sequence differs from germline, possibly due to a read error. The rearrangement joins TRBV6-6 to TRBJ2-2, with TRBD2 matching over 8 bases. The V gene's germline CDR1 is MNHNY and CDR2 SVGAGI (reference sequence). CDR3 length: 14 amino acids. The CDR3 DNA is TGTGCCACCTTAGCGGGAATACACCCCGGGGAGCTGGTTTTT. It codes for CATLAGIHPGELVF.

The chain has TRBV13 and TRBJ2-6; a possible D gene is TRBD2 (5 bases). The CDR3 is 18 residues long. V was cut by 7 bases and J by 0 bases, with 19 bases left in between. Germline values: CDR1 PRHDT, CDR2 FYEKMQ (reference sequence). CDR3 sequence reads: CASTEGLLSFSGANVLTF. For the CDR3, the DNA is TGTGCCAGCACCGAGGGCCTGCTTTCCTTCTCTGGGGCCAACGTCCTGACTTTC.

The chain uses TRBV9 and TRBJ1-1; 8 positions agree with TRBD1. Germline-derived CDR1 and CDR2 are SGDLS and YYNGEE. V lost 0 bases and J lost 5; bases outside the gene matches: 9. The CDR3 is made up of 16 amino acids. The CDR3 sequence: CASSVADRVSWTEAFF. In DNA form, the CDR3 reads TGTGCCAGCAGCGTAGCGGACAGGGTGAGTTGGACTGAAGCTTTCTTT.

V is TRBV2 and J is TRBJ2-7; 9 bases are shared with TRBD2. The CDR3 loop spans 15 amino acids. Germline V lookup: CDR1 SNHLY, CDR2 FYNNEI. The junction had 11 bases not matched to a gene; V was cut back by 7 bases and J by 4 bases. This CDR3 reads CASKEGGSGGYEQYF. The CDR3 bases are TGTGCCAGCAAGGAGGGAGGTAGCGGGGGTTACGAGCAGTACTTC.

V is TRBV27 and J is TRBJ1-1; a weak D match, TRBD1 (6 bases). Germline-derived CDR1 and CDR2 are MNHEY and SMNVEV (reference sequence). The CDR3 runs 15 residues. With 6 bases removed from V and 3 bases from J, the gap between germline ends came to 17 bases. CDR3 DNA sequence: TGTGCCAGCAGCTCCCGACAGGCCCATTACACTGAAGCTTTCTTT. It codes for CASSSRQAHYTEAFF.

This chain joins TRBV4-1 and TRBJ2-7; 11 bases agree with TRBD2. The CDR3 loop spans 16 amino acids. The ends lost 0 bases at V and 2 bases at J; junction bases unmatched: 3. Germline V gene sequence: CDR1 MGHRA, CDR2 YSYEKL. CDR3 sequence (DNA): TGCGCCAGCAGCCAAGATGCTAGCGGGGGGACCTACGAGCAGTACTTC. This gives the protein CASSQDASGGTYEQYF.

The rearrangement links TRBV5-4 to TRBJ1-2; possible D gene TRBD1, 6 bases. The germline CDR1 and CDR2 sequences are SGHNT and YYREEE (reference sequence). This CDR3 region has 14 residues. Trimming took 0 bases from V and 3 from J, leaving 9 bases between them. The CDR3 spells CASSLGYRDYGYTF. CDR3 DNA: TGTGCCAGCAGCTTGGGGTACAGGGACTATGGCTACACCTTC.

V is TRBV2 and J is TRBJ2-7; perhaps TRBD2 as D (6 bases). V was pared by 6 bases and J by 0 bases, with 18 bases between. CDR3 size: 16 residues. The germline V gene has CDR1 SNHLY and CDR2 FYNNEI. CDR3 bases: TGTGCCAGCAGCCCGGGACTCTACCATAGCTCCTACGAGCAGTACTTC. Amino acid sequence: CASSPGLYHSSYEQYF.

This chain links TRBV5-5 with TRBJ2-7; possible D gene TRBD1, 5 bases. CDR1 and CDR2 (germline): SGHKS, YYEKEE (reference sequence). V gave up 4 bases and J gave up 2 bases, with 10 bases separating them. The CDR3 spans 13 residues. Written as DNA, the CDR3 is TGTGCCAGCAGCCTGACAGTAACCTACGAGCAGTACTTC. It encodes CASSLTVTYEQYF. The variable domain in full, completed from reference TRBV5-5 and TRBJ2-7, reads DAGVTQSPTHLIKTRGQQVTLRCSPISGHKSVSWYQQVLGQGPQFIFQYYEKEERGRGNFPDRFSARQFPNYSSELNVNALLLGDSALYLCASSLTVTYEQYFGPGTRLTVT.

This sequence joins TRBV10-1 and TRBJ1-5; D gene uncertain. CDR1 WNHNN and CDR2 SYGVQD come from the germline V gene (reference sequence). V was trimmed by 3 bases and J by 5 bases, leaving 8 bases between them. This CDR3 spans 13 amino acids. CDR3 sequence (DNA): TGCGCCAGCAGTGATAGCCGGGATCAGCCCCAGCATTTT. Its protein product is CASSDSRDQPQHF.

The chain uses TRBV7-9 and TRBJ1-2; D not certain. V was cut by 5 bases and J by 7 bases, with 14 bases left in between. The germline V gene has CDR1 SEHNR and CDR2 FQNEAQ (reference sequence). The CDR3 runs 13 residues. CDR3 sequence: CASSPAGVVGYTF. In DNA, the CDR3 is TGTGCCAGCAGCCCGGCCGGAGTCGTTGGCTACACCTTC. Based on the CDR3 plus reference TRBV7-9 and TRBJ1-2, the full variable domain is DTGVSQNPRHKITKRGQNVTFRCDPISEHNRLYWYRQTLGQGPEFLTYFQNEAQLEKSRLLSDRFSAERPKGSFSTLEIQRTEQGDSAMYLCASSPAGVVGYTFGSGTRLTVV.